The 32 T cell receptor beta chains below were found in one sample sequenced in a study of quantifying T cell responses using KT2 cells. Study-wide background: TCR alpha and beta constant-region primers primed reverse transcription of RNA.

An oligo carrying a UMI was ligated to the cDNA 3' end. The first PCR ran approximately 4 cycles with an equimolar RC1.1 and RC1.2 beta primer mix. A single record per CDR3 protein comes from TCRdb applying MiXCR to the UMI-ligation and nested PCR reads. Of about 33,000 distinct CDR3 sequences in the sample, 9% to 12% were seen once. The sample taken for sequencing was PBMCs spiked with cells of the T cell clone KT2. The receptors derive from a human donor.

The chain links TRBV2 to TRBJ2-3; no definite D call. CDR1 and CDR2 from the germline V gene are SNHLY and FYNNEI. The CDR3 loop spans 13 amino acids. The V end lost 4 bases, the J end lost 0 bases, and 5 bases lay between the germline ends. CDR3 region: CASSGPSTDTQYF. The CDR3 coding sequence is TGTGCCAGCAGTGGCCCTAGCACAGATACGCAGTATTTT.

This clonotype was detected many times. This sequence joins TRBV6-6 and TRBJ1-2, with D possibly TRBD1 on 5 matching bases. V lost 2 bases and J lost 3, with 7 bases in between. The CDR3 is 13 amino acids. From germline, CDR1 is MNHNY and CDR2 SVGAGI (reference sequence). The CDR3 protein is CASSYDSYYGYTF. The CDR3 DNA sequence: TGTGCCAGCAGTTACGACAGCTACTATGGCTACACCTTC.

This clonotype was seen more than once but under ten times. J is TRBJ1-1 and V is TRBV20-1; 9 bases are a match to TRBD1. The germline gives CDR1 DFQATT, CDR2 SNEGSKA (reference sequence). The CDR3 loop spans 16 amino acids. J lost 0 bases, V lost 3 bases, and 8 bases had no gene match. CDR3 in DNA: TGCAGTGCTAGCGTACAGGGGGCTCCCATGAACACTGAAGCTTTCTTT. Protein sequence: CSASVQGAPMNTEAFF.

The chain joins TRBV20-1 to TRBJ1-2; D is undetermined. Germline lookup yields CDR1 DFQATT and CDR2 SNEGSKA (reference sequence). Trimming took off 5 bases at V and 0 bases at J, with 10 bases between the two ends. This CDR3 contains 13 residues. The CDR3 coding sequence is TGCAGTGCTGGGGTGGGAGCTAACTATGGCTACACCTTC. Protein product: CSAGVGANYGYTF.

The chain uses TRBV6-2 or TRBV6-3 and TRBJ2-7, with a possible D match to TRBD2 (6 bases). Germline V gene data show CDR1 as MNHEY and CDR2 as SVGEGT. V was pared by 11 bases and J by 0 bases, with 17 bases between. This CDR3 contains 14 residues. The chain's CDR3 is CAAAPGTSSYEQYF. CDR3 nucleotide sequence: TGTGCCGCCGCGCCGGGGACTTCCTCCTACGAGCAGTACTTC.

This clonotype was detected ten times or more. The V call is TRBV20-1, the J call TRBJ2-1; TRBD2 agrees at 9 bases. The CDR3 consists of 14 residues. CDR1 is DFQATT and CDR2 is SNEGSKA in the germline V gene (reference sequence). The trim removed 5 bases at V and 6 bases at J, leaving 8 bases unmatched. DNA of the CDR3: TGCAGTGCTCCGAGCGGGAGGAAACCCAATGAGCAGTTCTTC. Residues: CSAPSGRKPNEQFF.

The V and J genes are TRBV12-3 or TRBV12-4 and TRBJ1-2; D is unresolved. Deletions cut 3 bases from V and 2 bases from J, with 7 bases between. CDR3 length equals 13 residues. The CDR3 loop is CASSFGRNYGYTF. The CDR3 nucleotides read TGTGCCAGCAGTTTTGGCAGGAACTATGGCTACACCTTC.

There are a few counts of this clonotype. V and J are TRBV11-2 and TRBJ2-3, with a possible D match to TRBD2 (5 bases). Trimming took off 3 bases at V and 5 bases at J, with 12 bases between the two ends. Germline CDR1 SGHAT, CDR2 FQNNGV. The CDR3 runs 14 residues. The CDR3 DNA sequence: TGTGCCAGCAGCTTCGCGGGTTTAAGAGATACGCAGTATTTT. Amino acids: CASSFAGLRDTQYF.

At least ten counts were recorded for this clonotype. The CDR3 DNA follows: TGTGCCACCTCCTTGGGGCCGAACGTGAATGAGCAGTTCTTC. It yields the protein CATSLGPNVNEQFF. The V gene is TRBV10-3, the J gene TRBJ2-1, with a tentative D call TRBD1 (5 bases). The CDR3 covers 14 residues. V was shortened by 10 bases and J by 7 bases, with 20 bases between the two germline ends. Looked up from germline, CDR1 is ENHRY and CDR2 is SYGVKD.

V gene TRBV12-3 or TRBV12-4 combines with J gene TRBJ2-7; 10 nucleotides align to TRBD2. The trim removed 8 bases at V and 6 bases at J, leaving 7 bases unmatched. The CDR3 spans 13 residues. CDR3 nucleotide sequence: TGTGCCAGCTCGGTTAGCGGGAGGCCCGAGCAGTACTTC. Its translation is CASSVSGRPEQYF.

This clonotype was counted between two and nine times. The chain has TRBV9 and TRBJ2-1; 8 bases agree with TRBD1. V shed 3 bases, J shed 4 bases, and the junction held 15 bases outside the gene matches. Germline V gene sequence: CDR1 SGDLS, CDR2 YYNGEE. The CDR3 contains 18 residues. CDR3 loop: CASSARLARGQGYNEQFF. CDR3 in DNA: TGTGCCAGCAGCGCACGCTTGGCCAGGGGGCAGGGGTACAATGAGCAGTTCTTC.

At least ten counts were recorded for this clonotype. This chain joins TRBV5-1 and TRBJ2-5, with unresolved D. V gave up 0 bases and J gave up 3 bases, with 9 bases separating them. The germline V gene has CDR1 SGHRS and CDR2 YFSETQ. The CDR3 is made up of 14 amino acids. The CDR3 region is CASSLVLREETQYF. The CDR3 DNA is TGCGCCAGCAGCTTGGTACTTCGAGAAGAGACCCAGTACTTC.

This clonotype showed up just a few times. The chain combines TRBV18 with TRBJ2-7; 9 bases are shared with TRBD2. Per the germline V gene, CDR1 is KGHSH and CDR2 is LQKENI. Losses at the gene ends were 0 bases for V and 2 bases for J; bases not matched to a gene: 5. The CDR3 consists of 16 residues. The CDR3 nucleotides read TGTGCCAGCTCACCACCTTTTCTAGCGGGAACCTACGAGCAGTACTTC. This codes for CASSPPFLAGTYEQYF.

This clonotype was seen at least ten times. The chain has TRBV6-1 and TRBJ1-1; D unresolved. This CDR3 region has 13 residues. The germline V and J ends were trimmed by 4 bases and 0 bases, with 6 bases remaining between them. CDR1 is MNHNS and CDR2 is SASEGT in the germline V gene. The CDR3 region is CASSATMNTEAFF. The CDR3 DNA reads TGTGCCAGCAGTGCTACTATGAACACTGAAGCTTTCTTT.

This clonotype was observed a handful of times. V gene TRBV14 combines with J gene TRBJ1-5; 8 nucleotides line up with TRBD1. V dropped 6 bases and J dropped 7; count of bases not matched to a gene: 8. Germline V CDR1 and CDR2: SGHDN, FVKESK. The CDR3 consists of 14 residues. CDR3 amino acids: CASSRTGIDQPQHF. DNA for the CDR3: TGTGCCAGCAGTCGGACAGGGATTGACCAGCCCCAGCATTTT.

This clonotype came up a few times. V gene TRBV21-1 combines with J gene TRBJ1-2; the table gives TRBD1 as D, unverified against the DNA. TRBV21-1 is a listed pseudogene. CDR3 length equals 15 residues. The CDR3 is CASSKARSPSYGYTF. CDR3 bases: TGTGCCAGCAGCAAAGCGCGGAGCCCCAGCTATGGCTACACCTTC.

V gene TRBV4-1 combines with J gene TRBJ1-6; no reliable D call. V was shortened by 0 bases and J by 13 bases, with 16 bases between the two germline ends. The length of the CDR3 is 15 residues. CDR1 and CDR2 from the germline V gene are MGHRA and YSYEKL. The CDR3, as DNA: TGCGCCAGCAGCCAAGAGGTAGCGGCTGAACTCCCCCTCCACTTT. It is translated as CASSQEVAAELPLHF.

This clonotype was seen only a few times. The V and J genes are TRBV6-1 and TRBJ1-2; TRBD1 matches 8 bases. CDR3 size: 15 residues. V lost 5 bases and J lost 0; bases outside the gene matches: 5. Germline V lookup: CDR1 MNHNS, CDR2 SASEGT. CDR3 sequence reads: CASSSQDRANYGYTF. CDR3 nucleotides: TGTGCCAGCAGTTCCCAGGACAGGGCTAACTATGGCTACACCTTC.

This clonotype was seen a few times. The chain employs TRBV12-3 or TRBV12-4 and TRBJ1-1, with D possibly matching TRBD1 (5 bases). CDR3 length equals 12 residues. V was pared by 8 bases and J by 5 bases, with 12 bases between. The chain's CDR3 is CASRIQVTEAFF. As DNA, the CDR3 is TGTGCCAGCCGAATACAGGTTACTGAAGCTTTCTTT.

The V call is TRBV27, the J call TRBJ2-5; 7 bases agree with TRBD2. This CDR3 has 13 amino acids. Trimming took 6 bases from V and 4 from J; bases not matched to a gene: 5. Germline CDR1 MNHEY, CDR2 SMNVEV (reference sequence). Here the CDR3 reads CASSLGLRETQYF. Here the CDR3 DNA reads TGTGCCAGCAGCCTGGGACTAAGAGAGACCCAGTACTTC.

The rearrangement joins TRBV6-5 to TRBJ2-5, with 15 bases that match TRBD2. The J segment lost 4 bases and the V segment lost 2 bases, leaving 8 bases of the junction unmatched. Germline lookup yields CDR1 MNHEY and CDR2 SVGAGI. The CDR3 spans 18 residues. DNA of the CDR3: TGTGCCAGCAGTTACGGCCGGACTAGCGGGGGGGCGAGAGAGACCCAGTACTTC. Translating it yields CASSYGRTSGGARETQYF.

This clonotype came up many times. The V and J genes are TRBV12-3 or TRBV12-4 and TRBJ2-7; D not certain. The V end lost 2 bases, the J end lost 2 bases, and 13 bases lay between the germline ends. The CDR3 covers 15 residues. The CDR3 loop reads CASSLFSSSAYEQYF. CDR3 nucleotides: TGTGCCAGCAGTTTATTTTCCAGCTCCGCCTACGAGCAGTACTTC.

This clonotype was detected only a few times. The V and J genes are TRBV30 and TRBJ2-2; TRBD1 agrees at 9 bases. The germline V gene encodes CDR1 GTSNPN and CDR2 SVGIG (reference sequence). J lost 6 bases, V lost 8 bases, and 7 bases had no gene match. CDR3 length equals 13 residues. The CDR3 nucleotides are TGTGCCCGACGGACAGGGGCGGCCGGGGAGCTGTTTTTT. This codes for CARRTGAAGELFF.

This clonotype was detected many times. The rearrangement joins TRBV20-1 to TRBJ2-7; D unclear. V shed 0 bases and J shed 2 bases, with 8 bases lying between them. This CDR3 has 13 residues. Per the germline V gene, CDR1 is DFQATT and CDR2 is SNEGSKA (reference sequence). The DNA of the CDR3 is TGCAGTGCTAGAGAAACAGCTACCTACGAGCAGTACTTC. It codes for CSARETATYEQYF.

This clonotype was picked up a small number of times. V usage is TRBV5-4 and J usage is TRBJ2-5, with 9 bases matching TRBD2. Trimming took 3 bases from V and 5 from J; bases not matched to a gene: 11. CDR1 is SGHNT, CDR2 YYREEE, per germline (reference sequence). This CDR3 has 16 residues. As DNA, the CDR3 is TGTGCCAGCAGCTCTCGCTCCGGACTAGCGAGCGAGACCCAGTACTTC. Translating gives CASSSRSGLASETQYF. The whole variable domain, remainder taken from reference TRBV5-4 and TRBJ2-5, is ETGVTQSPTHLIKTRGQQVTLRCSSQSGHNTVSWYQQALGQGPQFIFQYYREEENGRGNFPPRFSGLQFPNYSSELNVNALELDDSALYLCASSSRSGLASETQYFGPGTRLLVL.

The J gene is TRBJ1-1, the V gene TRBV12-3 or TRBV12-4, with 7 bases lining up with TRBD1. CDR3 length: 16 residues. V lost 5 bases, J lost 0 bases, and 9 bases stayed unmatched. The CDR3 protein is CASSEGGDSLNTEAFF. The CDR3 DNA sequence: TGTGCCAGCAGTGAGGGGGGGGACAGCTTGAACACTGAAGCTTTCTTT.

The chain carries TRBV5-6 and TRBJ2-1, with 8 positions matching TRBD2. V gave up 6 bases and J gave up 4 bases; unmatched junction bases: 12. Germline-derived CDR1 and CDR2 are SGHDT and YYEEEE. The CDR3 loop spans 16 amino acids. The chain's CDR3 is CASNFLGLGTYNEQFF. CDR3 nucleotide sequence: TGTGCCAGCAACTTCCTGGGACTAGGAACATACAATGAGCAGTTCTTC.

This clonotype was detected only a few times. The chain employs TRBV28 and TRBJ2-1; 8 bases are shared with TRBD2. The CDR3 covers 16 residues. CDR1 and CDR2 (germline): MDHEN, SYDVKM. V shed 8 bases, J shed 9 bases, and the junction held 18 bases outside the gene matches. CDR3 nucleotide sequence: TGTGCCAGCCCCCCGGGTGACGGGAGGGTTGGCGGTGAGCAGTTCTTC. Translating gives CASPPGDGRVGGEQFF.

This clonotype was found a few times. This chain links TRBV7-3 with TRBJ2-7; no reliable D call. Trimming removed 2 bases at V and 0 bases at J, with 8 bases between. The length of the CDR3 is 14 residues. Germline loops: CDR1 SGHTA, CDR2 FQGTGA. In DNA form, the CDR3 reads TGTGCCAGCAGCTTAGGTTCCCCCTCCTACGAGCAGTACTTC. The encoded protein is CASSLGSPSYEQYF.

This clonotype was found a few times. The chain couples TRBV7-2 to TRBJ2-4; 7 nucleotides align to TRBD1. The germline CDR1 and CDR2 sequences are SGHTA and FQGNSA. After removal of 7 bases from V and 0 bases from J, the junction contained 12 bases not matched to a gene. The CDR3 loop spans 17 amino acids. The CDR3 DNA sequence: TGTGCCAGCACACTCCCTGGGGGACAGATAGCCAAAAACATTCAGTACTTC. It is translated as CASTLPGGQIAKNIQYF.

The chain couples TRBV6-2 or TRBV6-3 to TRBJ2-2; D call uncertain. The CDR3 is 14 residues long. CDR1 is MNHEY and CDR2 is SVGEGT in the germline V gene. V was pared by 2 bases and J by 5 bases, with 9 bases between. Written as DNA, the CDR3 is TGTGCCAGCAGTTACCTCACAGATACCGGGGAGCTGTTTTTT. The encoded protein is CASSYLTDTGELFF.

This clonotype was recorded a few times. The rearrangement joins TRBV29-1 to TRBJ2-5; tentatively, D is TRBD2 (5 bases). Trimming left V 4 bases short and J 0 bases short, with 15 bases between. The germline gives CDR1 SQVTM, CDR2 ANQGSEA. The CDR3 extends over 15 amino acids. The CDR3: CSVAGTTAYQETQYF. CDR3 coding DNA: TGCAGCGTTGCGGGAACCACCGCGTACCAAGAGACCCAGTACTTC.